The 21 T cell receptor beta chains given below trace back to one sample, sequenced in a study of shared clonotypes between healthy human individuals. Some clones are missing from TCRdb's copy, which holds only in-frame ones; the method was immunoSEQ multiplex PCR. The sample has 1,500,000 or so clones, roughly 97% seen once. Material: naive CD4+ T cells sorted from blood. As to subset: CD45RA+ positively selected. The receptor set was obtained from a man younger than 40 in good health.

The rearrangement uses TRBV5-6 and TRBJ1-3, with D tentatively TRBD1 (6 bases). Trimming pared 4 bases from V and 0 bases from J, leaving 11 bases between. Germline lookup yields CDR1 SGHDT and CDR2 YYEEEE. This CDR3 has 15 residues. The DNA for the CDR3 is TGTGCCAGCAGCCCCCCGACAGGCTCTGGAAACACCATATATTTT. This sequence encodes CASSPPTGSGNTIYF. Looking up the rest from reference TRBV5-6 and TRBJ1-3 gives the full variable domain: DAGVTQSPTHLIKTRGQQVTLRCSPKSGHDTVSWYQQALGQGPQFIFQYYEEEERQRGNFPDRFSGHQFPNYSSELNVNALLLGDSALYLCASSPPTGSGNTIYFGEGSWLTVV.

This sequence joins TRBV2 and TRBJ2-7; 7 bases are a match to TRBD1. Germline assignment: CDR1 SNHLY and CDR2 FYNNEI. CDR3 length equals 17 residues. With 4 bases clipped from V and 0 bases from J, the junction kept 12 bases outside the gene matches. The CDR3 DNA is TGTGCCAGCAGTGGAGGTTTAACAGGGGTTATCTCCTACGAGCAGTACTTC. Its translation is CASSGGLTGVISYEQYF.

In its sample, this clone was seen once. V is TRBV29-1 and J is TRBJ2-3; no reliable D call. CDR1 is SQVTM and CDR2 is ANQGSEA in the germline V gene. V gave up 8 bases and J gave up 2 bases, with 8 bases separating them. The CDR3 is made up of 11 amino acids. For the CDR3, the DNA is TGCAGCATTTCACTCACAGATACGCAGTATTTT. Translation: CSISLTDTQYF.

The V gene is TRBV5-6, the J gene TRBJ1-1; D is ambiguous. This CDR3 spans 14 amino acids. V dropped 2 bases and J dropped 1 base, with 9 bases sitting between them. CDR1 and CDR2 from the germline V gene are SGHDT and YYEEEE. In nucleotides, the CDR3 is TGTGCCAGCAGCTTTCCGCCGGAGAACACTGAAGCTTTCTTT. This sequence encodes CASSFPPENTEAFF.

This sequence joins TRBV27 and TRBJ2-2; D gene ambiguous. Trimming left V 5 bases short and J 5 bases short, with 15 bases between. CDR1 is MNHEY, CDR2 SMNVEV, per germline (reference sequence). The CDR3 loop spans 15 amino acids. The chain's CDR3 is CASSKTTGGTGELFF. CDR3 in DNA: TGTGCCAGCAGTAAAACGACCGGTGGGACCGGGGAGCTGTTTTTT.

Concerning this clone: The sample has other DNA sequences that encode this CDR3 too. V usage is TRBV30 and J usage is TRBJ1-5; unclear D gene. The CDR3 is made up of 13 amino acids. V shed 0 bases and J shed 2 bases, with 5 bases lying between them. In germline, CDR1 is GTSNPN, CDR2 SVGIG (reference sequence). The CDR3 nucleotides read TGTGCCTGGAGTGTATCCGGCAATCAGCCCCAGCATTTT. Amino acids: CAWSVSGNQPQHF.

The chain joins TRBV11-2 to TRBJ2-1; 9 bases match TRBD2. This CDR3 has 15 amino acids. The germline CDR1 and CDR2 sequences are SGHAT and FQNNGV. With 5 bases clipped from V and 0 bases from J, the junction kept 2 bases outside the gene matches. The CDR3 here is CASSGTSYSYNEQFF. CDR3 sequence (DNA): TGTGCCAGCAGCGGGACTAGCTACTCCTACAATGAGCAGTTCTTC. Together with reference TRBV11-2 and TRBJ2-1, the CDR3 gives the full variable domain: EAGVAQSPRYKIIEKRQSVAFWCNPISGHATLYWYQQILGQGPKLLIQFQNNGVVDDSQLPKDRFSAERLKGVDSTLKIQPAKLEDSAVYLCASSGTSYSYNEQFFGPGTRLTVL.

J is TRBJ2-7 and V is TRBV27; D might be TRBD1 (5 bases). V lost 4 bases and J 6 bases, leaving 13 bases between the germline ends. The CDR3 runs to 13 residues. Germline values: CDR1 MNHEY, CDR2 SMNVEV (reference sequence). The CDR3 bases are TGTGCCAGCAGTTACCTAGGGGTGGGCGAGCAGTACTTC. This codes for CASSYLGVGEQYF.

This sequence joins TRBV29-1 and TRBJ2-5, with D hard to call. CDR1 is SQVTM, CDR2 ANQGSEA, per germline. This CDR3 contains 16 residues. Trimming cost V 1 base and J 4 bases, with 19 bases left between them. The CDR3 DNA follows: TGCAGCGTTGAAGGCTGGAGACTCGGTAAGGGAGAGACCCAGTACTTC. Amino acids: CSVEGWRLGKGETQYF.

V and J are TRBV6-5 and TRBJ2-3; 8 bases align to TRBD2. The CDR3 runs to 13 residues. From germline, CDR1 is MNHEY and CDR2 SVGAGI. The ends lost 4 bases at V and 5 bases at J; junction bases unmatched: 2. The CDR3: CASSSLAGDTQYF. CDR3 nucleotide sequence: TGTGCCAGCAGTTCGCTAGCGGGAGATACGCAGTATTTT.

The V gene is TRBV6-4, the J gene TRBJ1-2, with TRBD1 identical over 9 bases. Trimming at V came to 5 bases and at J to 6 bases, leaving 7 bases not matched to a gene. Germline V gene lookup returns CDR1 MRHNA and CDR2 SNTAGT. The CDR3 is 14 residues long. CDR3 nucleotides: TGTGCCAGCAGTACGGGACAGGGAATGGATGGCTACACCTTC. Translated: CASSTGQGMDGYTF.

The gene calls are TRBV6-1 and TRBJ1-2; D is unclear. Germline CDR1 and CDR2: MNHNS and SASEGT. CDR3 length: 16 residues. V lost 3 bases, J lost 0 bases, and 14 bases lay in between. The CDR3 bases are TGTGCCAGCAGTGAGGTCCAAGGAACCTCTAACTATGGCTACACCTTC. It translates to CASSEVQGTSNYGYTF.

The chain uses TRBV10-3 and TRBJ2-1; weak D call: TRBD1 (6 bases). The CDR3 is made up of 16 amino acids. The germline V gene has CDR1 ENHRY and CDR2 SYGVKD. Trimming shortened V by 2 bases and J by 1 base, and 12 bases separated the two germline ends. CDR3 sequence (DNA): TGTGCCATCAGTGAGCCGGCAGGGGAATCCTACAATGAGCAGTTCTTC. Its translation is CAISEPAGESYNEQFF.

In the case of this clone: The same CDR3 also results from other DNA sequences found in this sample. This chain connects TRBV9 to TRBJ2-7; 14 bases map to TRBD2. The trim removed 4 bases at V and 3 bases at J, leaving 3 bases unmatched. Germline loops: CDR1 SGDLS, CDR2 YYNGEE. This CDR3 contains 15 residues. This CDR3 is CASSPGLAGVYEQYF. The CDR3 coding sequence is TGTGCCAGCAGCCCGGGACTAGCGGGAGTCTACGAGCAGTACTTC.

The chain is built from TRBV29-1 and TRBJ2-5; D might be TRBD1 or TRBD2, each matching 5 bases. V was clipped by 5 bases and J by 3 bases, with 10 bases between them. CDR3 length equals 12 residues. Germline values: CDR1 SQVTM, CDR2 ANQGSEA. CDR3 sequence: CSVHGGEETQYF. CDR3 in DNA: TGCAGCGTTCATGGGGGAGAAGAGACCCAGTACTTC.

This clone was observed once. J is TRBJ2-5 and V is TRBV5-1; the D gene is possibly TRBD2 (8 bases). Deletions cut 4 bases from V and 4 bases from J, with 20 bases between. The CDR3 contains 16 residues. The germline gives CDR1 SGHRS, CDR2 YFSETQ. This chain's CDR3 is CASSRDSSGLGETQYF. Written as DNA, the CDR3 is TGCGCCAGCAGCCGGGACAGTTCGGGACTAGGAGAGACCCAGTACTTC.

A remark on this clone: In the same sample, other DNA sequences code for this CDR3. The chain uses TRBV5-1 and TRBJ1-1; the D gene is possibly TRBD1 (6 bases). CDR3 size: 13 residues. Looked up from germline, CDR1 is SGHRS and CDR2 is YFSETQ. Between the trimmed V and J ends, which lost 4 bases and 1 base, there was a span of 8 bases. The CDR3, as DNA: TGCGCCAGCAGCGCGACAGGGAACACTGAAGCTTTCTTT. Translated, it gives CASSATGNTEAFF.

For this clone: Compared with germline, one end of the junction differs, possibly owing to a read error. The chain recombines TRBV6-6 with TRBJ1-5; 9 bases map to TRBD1. Germline-derived CDR1 and CDR2 are MNHNY and SVGAGI (reference sequence). This CDR3 contains 13 residues. For the CDR3, the DNA is TGTGCCAGCACCACAGGGGGCAAACAGCCCCAGCATTTT. Translation: CASTTGGKQPQHF.

V gene TRBV5-6 combines with J gene TRBJ1-5; D is ambiguous. This CDR3 is built from 14 residues. CDR1 is SGHDT and CDR2 is YYEEEE in the germline V gene. Trimming stripped 1 base from V and 5 bases from J, with 10 bases between. CDR3 sequence: CASSLFVGDQPQHF. Written as DNA, the CDR3 is TGTGCCAGCAGCTTGTTTGTCGGGGATCAGCCCCAGCATTTT.

The V and J genes are TRBV7-6 and TRBJ2-7, with D possibly called TRBD1 or TRBD2 (5 bases each). Germline V gene lookup returns CDR1 SGHVS and CDR2 FNYEAQ. Trimming left V 3 bases short and J 4 bases short, with 19 bases between. The CDR3 sequence is 16 residues long. In DNA, the CDR3 is TGTGCCAGCAGCTTCGGGGCTAGCAACTCCCTATACGAGCAGTACTTC. This translates into CASSFGASNSLYEQYF. Drawing the rest from reference TRBV7-6 and TRBJ2-7, the complete variable domain is GAGVSQSPRYKVTKRGQDVALRCDPISGHVSLYWYRQALGQGPEFLTYFNYEAQQDKSGLPNDRFSAERPEGSISTLTIQRTEQRDSAMYRCASSFGASNSLYEQYFGPGTRLTVT.

The V gene is TRBV7-9, the J gene TRBJ2-1; possible D gene TRBD2, 6 bases. V was cut by 9 bases and J by 2 bases, with 11 bases left in between. Germline CDR1 reads SEHNR; CDR2 reads FQNEAQ (reference sequence). The CDR3 loop spans 13 amino acids. The CDR3 sequence is CASRDSAYNEQFF. The CDR3 nucleotides are TGTGCCAGTAGGGACTCCGCCTACAATGAGCAGTTCTTC. The full variable domain, completed using reference TRBV7-9 and TRBJ2-1, is DTGVSQNPRHKITKRGQNVTFRCDPISEHNRLYWYRQTLGQGPEFLTYFQNEAQLEKSRLLSDRFSAERPKGSFSTLEIQRTEQGDSAMYLCASRDSAYNEQFFGPGTRLTVL.